This record looks at one T cell receptor (beta chain) sequence and its context. This sample is part of a study of cytomegalovirus exposure and HLA in healthy donors. The overall study: A subsequent analysis reported that the roughly 130 validation repertoires were produced on the same platform that had also been used for the roughly 670 first-cohort repertoires.

TCRdb's table, derived via immunoSEQ multiplex PCR, lists solely in-frame clones and lacks some. The data hold fewer than 250,000 clones, with roughly 87% observed a single time. The CDR3 covers 15 residues. V shed 5 bases and J 0 bases; nucleotides not matched to a gene: 5. Germline V CDR1 and CDR2: MNHNS, SASEGT. The chain joins TRBV6-1 to TRBJ2-7; 9 nucleotides align to TRBD2. This TCR was sampled from a woman under 30 in good health and CMV-seropositive. The specimen was PBMCs. CDR3 in DNA: TGTGCCAGCAGTCTCAGCGGGAGGCTCTCCTACGAGCAGTACTTC. This translates into CASSLSGRLSYEQYF.